The 13 T cell receptor beta chains in this list originate from one sample, sequenced in a study of cytomegalovirus exposure and HLA in healthy donors. A multiplex PCR was run with 60 Vbeta primers and 13 Jbeta primers. The data were produced by immunoSEQ multiplex PCR, yet TCRdb's version contains in-frame clones alone and is incomplete. The repertoire holds 150,000 to 200,000 clones, with approximately 77% as singletons. Sample: PBMCs. These receptors were taken from a man aged 35 to 55 in good health and CMV-seropositive.

The chain employs TRBV30 and TRBJ2-7; 11 nucleotides match TRBD2. CDR1 is GTSNPN and CDR2 is SVGIG in the germline V gene (reference sequence). This CDR3 is 14 amino acids long. Losses at the gene ends were 4 bases for V and 2 bases for J; bases not matched to a gene: 4. CDR3 amino acids: CAWKLAGGPYEQYF. The CDR3 region has the DNA TGTGCCTGGAAGTTAGCGGGAGGGCCCTACGAGCAGTACTTC.

The chain has TRBV9 and TRBJ2-7, with 7 nucleotides matching TRBD2. The germline V gene encodes CDR1 SGDLS and CDR2 YYNGEE. The junction had 7 bases not matched to a gene; V was cut back by 4 bases and J by 6 bases. The CDR3 runs to 13 residues. The CDR3 protein is CASSPSAGREQYF. The CDR3 DNA reads TGTGCCAGCAGCCCCTCAGCGGGGCGCGAGCAGTACTTC. Filled out from reference TRBV9 and TRBJ2-7, the complete variable domain reads DSGVTQTPKHLITATGQRVTLRCSPRSGDLSVYWYQQSLDQGLQFLIQYYNGEERAKGNILERFSAQQFPDLHSELNLSSLELGDSALYFCASSPSAGREQYFGPGTRLTVT.

The genes are TRBV5-1 and TRBJ2-3, with TRBD2 as a possible D gene (6 bases). V lost 3 bases and J 5 bases, leaving 16 bases between the germline ends. CDR3 length: 15 residues. Germline CDR1 SGHRS, CDR2 YFSETQ. The DNA of the CDR3 is TGCGCCAGCAGCTCAGGAGGGGCCAAAGGAGATACGCAGTATTTT. This translates into CASSSGGAKGDTQYF.

The rearrangement links TRBV6-6 to TRBJ2-3; 8 bases fit TRBD2. The germline V gene encodes CDR1 MNHNY and CDR2 SVGAGI (reference sequence). The CDR3 is 15 residues long. Unmatched junction bases numbered 4, after V lost 5 bases and J lost 0 bases. The CDR3 loop reads CASSPGGGSTDTQYF. CDR3 nucleotide sequence: TGTGCCAGCAGTCCCGGGGGGGGAAGCACAGATACGCAGTATTTT.

This chain connects TRBV6-5 to TRBJ1-6; maybe TRBD1 (5 bases). This CDR3 comprises 14 residues. The V end lost 2 bases, the J end lost 8 bases, and 10 bases lay between the germline ends. Germline CDR1 and CDR2: MNHEY and SVGAGI. CDR3 residues: CASSYRRGDSPLHF. CDR3 nucleotides: TGTGCCAGCAGTTACAGACGGGGGGATTCACCCCTCCACTTT.

The CDR3 region has the DNA TGCAGCGTTCGCGGGGGTGGCAATCAGCCCCAGCATTTT. It yields the protein CSVRGGGNQPQHF. The V call is TRBV29-1, the J call TRBJ1-5; D might be TRBD1 (5 bases). V lost 5 bases, J lost 2 bases, and 10 bases lay in between. The germline V gene encodes CDR1 SQVTM and CDR2 ANQGSEA. This CDR3 has 13 residues.

The chain links TRBV5-4 to TRBJ1-1, with TRBD1 identical over 8 bases. Germline lookup yields CDR1 SGHNT and CDR2 YYREEE (reference sequence). V was pared by 2 bases and J by 9 bases, with 3 bases of the junction left unmatched. CDR3 length: 12 amino acids. The CDR3 here is CASSFAGGQAFF. DNA of the CDR3: TGTGCCAGCAGCTTTGCAGGGGGCCAAGCTTTCTTT.

The gene calls are TRBV29-1 and TRBJ2-7; possibly TRBD2 for D (6 bases). This CDR3 is 12 amino acids long. Germline assignment: CDR1 SQVTM and CDR2 ANQGSEA. Between the trimmed V and J ends, which lost 6 bases and 3 bases, there was a span of 12 bases. CDR3 coding DNA: TGCAGCGTGGGGCGGGATAACTACGAGCAGTACTTC. Its protein is CSVGRDNYEQYF.

Details on this clone: The identical CDR3 is also encoded by other nucleotide sequences in the sample. The chain carries TRBV30 and TRBJ1-2, with a weak D call TRBD1 (6 bases). The germline V gene has CDR1 GTSNPN and CDR2 SVGIG (reference sequence). This CDR3 has 13 residues. With 0 bases removed from V and 4 bases from J, the gap between germline ends came to 9 bases. The DNA of the CDR3 is TGTGCCTGGAGTGTACAGGGCGGCTATGGCTACACCTTC. This encodes CAWSVQGGYGYTF.

The rearrangement uses TRBV29-1 and TRBJ1-1; maybe TRBD1 (6 bases). The CDR3 is 12 residues long. Trimming cost V 3 bases and J 3 bases, with 8 bases left between them. The germline CDR1 and CDR2 sequences are SQVTM and ANQGSEA. The CDR3 DNA is TGCAGCGTTGACAGGGGCTACACTGAAGCTTTCTTT. Protein sequence: CSVDRGYTEAFF.

This sequence joins TRBV6-1 and TRBJ2-3; D uncertain. Germline V gene data show CDR1 as MNHNS and CDR2 as SASEGT. V lost 0 bases to trimming and J lost 1 base, with 5 bases between them. The CDR3 totals 14 residues. The CDR3 sequence is CASSEAAGTDTQYF. The DNA for the CDR3 is TGTGCCAGCAGTGAAGCGGCGGGCACAGATACGCAGTATTTT.

This clone is a singleton in its sample. The rearrangement links TRBV2 to TRBJ2-3; 9 bases match TRBD1. Trimming removed 1 base from V and 4 bases from J; junction bases left unmatched: 6. Germline CDR1 reads SNHLY; CDR2 reads FYNNEI. The CDR3 totals 16 residues. CDR3 loop: CASSEDRGLRPDTQYF. CDR3 nucleotides: TGTGCCAGCAGTGAAGACAGGGGGCTCAGGCCAGATACGCAGTATTTT. Filled out from reference TRBV2 and TRBJ2-3, the complete variable domain reads EPEVTQTPSHQVTQMGQEVILRCVPISNHLYFYWYRQILGQKVEFLVSFYNNEISEKSEIFDDQFSVERPDGSNFTLKIRSTKLEDSAMYFCASSEDRGLRPDTQYFGPGTRLTVL.

This clone was counted only a few times. This chain uses TRBV6-5 with TRBJ1-1; weak D call: TRBD1 (6 bases). V was cut by 8 bases and J by 6 bases, with 16 bases left in between. This CDR3 spans 13 amino acids. Germline loops: CDR1 MNHEY, CDR2 SVGAGI. CDR3 region: CASLGTMSPEAFF. As DNA, the CDR3 is TGTGCCAGCCTCGGGACAATGAGCCCTGAAGCTTTCTTT.